Listed here is a single T cell receptor beta chain. Antigen specificity is unknown. This specimen belongs to a study of blood T cells in healthy people across ages. Trimming took 5 bases from V and 7 from J; bases not matched to a gene: 9. Germline CDR1 reads SEHNR; CDR2 reads FQNEAQ (reference sequence). The CDR3 has 15 residues. The use of a sample-barcoded 5' primer and a J-beta primer mix characterized a second PCR of roughly 6 to 11 cycles. Every molecule of cDNA carried a tag from a template-switch adaptor with 12 random nucleotides. TCRdb analysed the 5' RACE reads with MiXCR anew, one entry per CDR3 protein. In the table there are roughly 860,000 distinct CDR3 sequences, 60% to 80% of which are singletons. Regarding the study as a whole: In the absence of known donor CMV status, changes in expanded clonotypes were possibly confounded.

V is TRBV7-9 and J is TRBJ1-2; TRBD1 agrees at 11 bases. The sample taken for sequencing was blood. The receptor's source is a man in his thirties or forties in good health. CDR3 region: CASSPPGQGEGGYTF. DNA for the CDR3: TGTGCCAGCAGCCCCCCGGGACAGGGGGAGGGTGGCTACACCTTC.